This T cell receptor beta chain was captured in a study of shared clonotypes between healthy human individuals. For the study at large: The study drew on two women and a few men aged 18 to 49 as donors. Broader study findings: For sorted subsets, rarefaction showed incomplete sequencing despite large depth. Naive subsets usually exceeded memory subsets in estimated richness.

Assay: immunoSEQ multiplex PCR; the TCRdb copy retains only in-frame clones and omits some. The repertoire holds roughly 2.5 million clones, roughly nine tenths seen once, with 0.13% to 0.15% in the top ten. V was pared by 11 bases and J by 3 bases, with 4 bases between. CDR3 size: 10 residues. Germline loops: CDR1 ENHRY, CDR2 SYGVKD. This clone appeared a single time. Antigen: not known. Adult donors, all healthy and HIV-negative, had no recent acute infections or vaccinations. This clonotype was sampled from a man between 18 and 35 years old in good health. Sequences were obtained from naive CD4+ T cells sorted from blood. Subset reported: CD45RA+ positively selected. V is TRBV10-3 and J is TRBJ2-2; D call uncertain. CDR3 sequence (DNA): TGTGCCGTCTACACCGGGGAGCTGTTTTTT. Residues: CAVYTGELFF.